This T cell receptor beta chain derives from a study of T cell responses to AZD1222 COVID-19 vaccine (dated by TCRdb to about 2021). Regarding the complete study: AZD1222 recipients with second doses at about 4 weeks or about 12 weeks were pooled, because spike-specific TCR depth and breadth did not differ between schedules. A total of just over 230 trial participants underwent TCR sequencing, of whom more than 200 had received two doses of AZD1222 and 26 had received two doses of the MenACWY control vaccine. Trial participants were enrolled by age into subgroups of 18-55, 56-69 and 70-plus years, and 148, 28 and 57 TCR-sequenced participants, respectively, were included in these subgroups. Study-level results and caveats: Most participants were white British and females outnumbered males, and the authors suggested that clonal diversity may have been underestimated. CD4 TCRs associated with the vaccine covered the entire spike protein, and the dominant responses were in regions 160-218 and 743-854. Only a handful of AZD1222 recipients were SARS-CoV-2 seropositive at baseline, limiting conclusions about previously exposed vaccinees. Because no day 14 peak-response samples were available, the repertoires could be characterized only after the peak T cell response. In the small 56-69-year group, the increase in depth fell short of significance, most likely because of low power. After two AZD1222 doses, both the breadth and the depth of spike-specific TCRs were significantly higher than at day 0 and than in MenACWY recipients. Nearly half of unique spike-specific TCRs reportedly recognized epitopes outside regions mutated in the B.1.351 and B.1.1.7 variants.

Notes on this clone: Its antigen remains undetermined. It has no much larger one-base neighbor in the sample; base qualities were not kept.

The CDR3 starts with the cysteine, ends with the phenylalanine, and has 11 residues. Only the CDR3 portion is preserved as DNA: 33 bases, with reading frame beginning at the first base. V drops 3 bases and J drops 4 bases, leaving 3 bases in between. The label giving this sample's time point can be read as: baseline before first vaccination. Vaccinee samples came from UK trials COV001 and COV002, including a single-blind randomized controlled phase 2/3 trial of AZD1222 (ChAdOx1 nCoV-19) in healthy adults. Trial participant PBMC samples were collected at day 0 and day 28 after the second dose for TCRbeta chain sequencing. The CDR3 regions of human TCRbeta chains were analyzed by immunosequencing. The original methods were these. Repertoire TCRs were matched against a reference library of SARS-CoV-2-specific TCRs generated with the MIRA antigen-specificity platform. Breadth meant the fraction of unique TCRs that were SARS-CoV-2-associated, whereas depth meant the fraction of total T cells that were SARS-CoV-2-associated. Using the MIRA data, each spike-specific TCR was mapped to the spike region that the TCR reacts to and placed in a CD4 or CD8 class. Log10-transformed breadth and depth values were compared by one-way ANOVA with Sidak's multiple comparisons tests. Held by TCRdb, this immuneACCESS table contains in-frame sequences only and omits some clones. Under half of the omission traces to an unresolved V gene where checked; the cause of the rest is unknown. Clonal size and the V and J genes are those of that table, whereas D and trimming came from the DNA. This sample is represented by some 89,000 clones; approximately 89% of them were singletons. The biggest ten clones account for 2.2% of the sample.

This sequence was found in an adult in good health. The V gene is TRBV12-3 or TRBV12-4 and the J gene is TRBJ1-1, with the D gene not confidently named. Material: peripheral blood, obtained on day 0 of AZD1222 vaccination. The base sequence is TGTGCCAGCAGTTTTAGCACTGAAGCTTTCTTT. Its protein is CASSFSTEAFF.